This T cell receptor beta chain was recorded in a study of shared clonotypes between healthy human individuals. Every immunoSEQ plate was one replicate of a subset's evenly spread DNA. TCRdb's table, derived via immunoSEQ multiplex PCR, lists solely in-frame clones and lacks some. The table includes fewer than 400,000 clones, around 74% detected once. Memory CD4+ cells were the fraction left after CD45RA+ naive selection. Sequencing was performed on memory CD4+ T cells sorted from blood. Specified subset: CD45RA-negative fraction. This clonotype was obtained from a man aged 25 to 45 in good health.

CDR3: CASSSGTEAFF. DNA for the CDR3: TGTGCCAGCAGCTCAGGGACAGAAGCTTTCTTT. The gene calls are TRBV27 and TRBJ1-1; possibly TRBD1 for D (6 bases). Germline CDR1 is MNHEY and CDR2 is SMNVEV (reference sequence). The V gene lost 6 bases and the J gene lost 8 bases, with 10 bases spanning the gap. The CDR3 sequence is 11 residues long.